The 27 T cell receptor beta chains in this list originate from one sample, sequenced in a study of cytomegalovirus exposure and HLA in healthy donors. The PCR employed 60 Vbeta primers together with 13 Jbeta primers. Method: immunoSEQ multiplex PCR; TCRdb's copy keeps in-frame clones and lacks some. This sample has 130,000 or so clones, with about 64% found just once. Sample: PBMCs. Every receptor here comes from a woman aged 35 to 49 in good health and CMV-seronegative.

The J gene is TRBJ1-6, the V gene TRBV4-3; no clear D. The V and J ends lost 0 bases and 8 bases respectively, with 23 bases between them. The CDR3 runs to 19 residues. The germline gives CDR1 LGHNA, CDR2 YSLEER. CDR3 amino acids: CASSQDAVRQARMDSPLHF. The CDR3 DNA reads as TGCGCCAGCAGCCAAGATGCAGTAAGGCAGGCGCGTATGGATTCACCCCTCCACTTT.

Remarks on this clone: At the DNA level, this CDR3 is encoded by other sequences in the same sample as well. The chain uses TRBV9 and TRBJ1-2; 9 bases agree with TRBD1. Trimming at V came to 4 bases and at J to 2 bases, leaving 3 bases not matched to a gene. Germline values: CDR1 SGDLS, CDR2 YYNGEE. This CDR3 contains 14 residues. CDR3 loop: CASSPGQGNYGYTF. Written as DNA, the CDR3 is TGTGCCAGCAGCCCTGGACAGGGGAACTATGGCTACACCTTC.

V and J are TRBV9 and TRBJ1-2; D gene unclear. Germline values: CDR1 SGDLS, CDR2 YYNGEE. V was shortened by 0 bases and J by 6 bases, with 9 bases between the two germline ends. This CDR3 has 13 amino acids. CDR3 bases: TGTGCCAGCAGCGTAGTGGGGAGGGATGGCTACACCTTC. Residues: CASSVVGRDGYTF.

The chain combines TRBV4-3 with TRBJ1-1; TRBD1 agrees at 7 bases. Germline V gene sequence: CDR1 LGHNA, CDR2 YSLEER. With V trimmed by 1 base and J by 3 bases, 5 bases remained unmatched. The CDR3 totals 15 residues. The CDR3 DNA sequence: TGCGCCAGCAGCCAAGTAGGGGGCAGAGACACTGAAGCTTTCTTT. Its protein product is CASSQVGGRDTEAFF.

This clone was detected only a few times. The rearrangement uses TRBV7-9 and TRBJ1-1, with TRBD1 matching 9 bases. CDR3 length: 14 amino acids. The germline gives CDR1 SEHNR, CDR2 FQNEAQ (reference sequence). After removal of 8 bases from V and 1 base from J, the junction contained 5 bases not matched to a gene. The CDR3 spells CASLKGQGNTEAFF. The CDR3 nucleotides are TGTGCCAGCCTAAAGGGACAGGGGAACACTGAAGCTTTCTTT.

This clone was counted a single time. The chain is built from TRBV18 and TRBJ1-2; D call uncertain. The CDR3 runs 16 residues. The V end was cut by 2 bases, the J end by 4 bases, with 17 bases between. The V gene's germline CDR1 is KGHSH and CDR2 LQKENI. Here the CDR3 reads CASSPTDAGGIYGYTF. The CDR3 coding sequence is TGTGCCAGCTCACCAACGGACGCAGGAGGAATCTATGGCTACACCTTC. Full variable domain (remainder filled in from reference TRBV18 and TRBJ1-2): NAGVMQNPRHLVRRRGQEARLRCSPMKGHSHVYWYRQLPEEGLKFMVYLQKENIIDESGMPKERFSAEFPKEGPSILRIQQVVRGDSAAYFCASSPTDAGGIYGYTFGSGTRLTVV.

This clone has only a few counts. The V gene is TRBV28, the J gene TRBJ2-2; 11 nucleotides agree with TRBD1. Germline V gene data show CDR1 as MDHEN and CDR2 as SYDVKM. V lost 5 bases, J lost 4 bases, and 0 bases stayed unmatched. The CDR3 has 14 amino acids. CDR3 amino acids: CASSGTGGTGELFF. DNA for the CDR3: TGTGCCAGCAGTGGGACAGGGGGCACCGGGGAGCTGTTTTTT.

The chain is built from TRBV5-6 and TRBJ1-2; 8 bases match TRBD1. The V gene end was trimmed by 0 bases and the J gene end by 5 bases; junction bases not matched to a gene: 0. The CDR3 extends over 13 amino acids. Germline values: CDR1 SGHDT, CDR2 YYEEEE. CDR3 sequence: CASSLGTGYGYTF. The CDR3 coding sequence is TGTGCCAGCAGCTTGGGGACAGGGTATGGCTACACCTTC.

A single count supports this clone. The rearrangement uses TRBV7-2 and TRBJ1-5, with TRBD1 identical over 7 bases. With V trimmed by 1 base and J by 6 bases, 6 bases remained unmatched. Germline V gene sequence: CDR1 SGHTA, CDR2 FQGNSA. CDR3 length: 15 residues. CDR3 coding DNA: TGTGCCAGCAGCTTAGGGACAGGCGCGGGTCAGCCCCAGCATTTT. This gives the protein CASSLGTGAGQPQHF.

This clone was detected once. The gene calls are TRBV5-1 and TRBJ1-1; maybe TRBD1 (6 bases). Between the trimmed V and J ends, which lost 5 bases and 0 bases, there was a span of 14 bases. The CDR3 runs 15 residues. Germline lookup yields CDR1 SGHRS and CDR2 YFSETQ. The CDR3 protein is CASRGGAAMNTEAFF. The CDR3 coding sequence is TGCGCCAGCAGAGGGGGGGCAGCCATGAACACTGAAGCTTTCTTT.

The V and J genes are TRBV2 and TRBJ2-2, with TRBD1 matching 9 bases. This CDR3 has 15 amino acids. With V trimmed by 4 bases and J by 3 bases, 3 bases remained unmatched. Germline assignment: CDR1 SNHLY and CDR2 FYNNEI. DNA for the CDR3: TGTGCCAGCAGTGTAAACAGGGGGCACACCGGGGAGCTGTTTTTT. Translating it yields CASSVNRGHTGELFF.

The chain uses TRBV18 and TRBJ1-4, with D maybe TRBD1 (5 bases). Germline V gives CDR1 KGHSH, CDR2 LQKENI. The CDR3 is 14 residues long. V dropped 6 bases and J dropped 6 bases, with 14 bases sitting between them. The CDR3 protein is CASSREAGHEKLFF. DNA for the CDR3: TGTGCCAGCTCCCGTGAGGCGGGGCATGAAAAACTGTTTTTT. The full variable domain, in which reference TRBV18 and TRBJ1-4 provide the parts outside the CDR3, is NAGVMQNPRHLVRRRGQEARLRCSPMKGHSHVYWYRQLPEEGLKFMVYLQKENIIDESGMPKERFSAEFPKEGPSILRIQQVVRGDSAAYFCASSREAGHEKLFFGSGTQLSVL.

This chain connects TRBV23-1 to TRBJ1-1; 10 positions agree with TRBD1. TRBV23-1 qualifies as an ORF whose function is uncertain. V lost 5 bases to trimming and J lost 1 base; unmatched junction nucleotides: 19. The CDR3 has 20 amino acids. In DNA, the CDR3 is TGCGCCAGCAGTTACAGGTTCGGAGACAGGGGGCGGGCGACGAACACTGAAGCTTTCTTT. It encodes CASSYRFGDRGRATNTEAFF.

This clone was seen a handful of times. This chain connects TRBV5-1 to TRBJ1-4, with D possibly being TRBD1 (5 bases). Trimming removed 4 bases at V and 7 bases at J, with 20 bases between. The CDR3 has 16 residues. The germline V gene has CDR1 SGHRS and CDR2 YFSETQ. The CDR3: CASSADTGGRREKLFF. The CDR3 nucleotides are TGCGCCAGCAGCGCGGATACGGGGGGACGCCGTGAAAAACTGTTTTTT.

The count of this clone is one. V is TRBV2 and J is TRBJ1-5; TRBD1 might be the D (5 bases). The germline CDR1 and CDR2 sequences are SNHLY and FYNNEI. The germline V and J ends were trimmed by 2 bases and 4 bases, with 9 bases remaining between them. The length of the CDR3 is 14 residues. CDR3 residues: CASSERGYNQPQHF. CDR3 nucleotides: TGTGCCAGCAGTGAAAGGGGTTATAATCAGCCCCAGCATTTT.

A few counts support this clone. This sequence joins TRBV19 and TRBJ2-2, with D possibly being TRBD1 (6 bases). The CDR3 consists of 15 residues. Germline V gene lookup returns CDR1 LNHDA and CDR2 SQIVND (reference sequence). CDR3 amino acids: CVESPDRPNTGELFF. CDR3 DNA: TGTGTCGAGAGTCCGGACAGACCGAACACCGGGGAGCTGTTTTTT.

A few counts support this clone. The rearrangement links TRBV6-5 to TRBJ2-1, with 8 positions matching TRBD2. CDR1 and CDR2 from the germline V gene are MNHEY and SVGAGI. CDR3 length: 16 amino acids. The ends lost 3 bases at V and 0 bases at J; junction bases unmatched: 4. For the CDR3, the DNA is TGTGCCAGCAGTTATGGGCGGGGGGCCTCCTACAATGAGCAGTTCTTC. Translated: CASSYGRGASYNEQFF.

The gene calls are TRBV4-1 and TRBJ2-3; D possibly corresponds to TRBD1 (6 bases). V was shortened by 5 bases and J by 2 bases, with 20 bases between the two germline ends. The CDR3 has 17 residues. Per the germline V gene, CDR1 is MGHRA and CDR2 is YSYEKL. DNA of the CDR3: TGCGCCAGCAGCTCCCTAGGTCGCGGACAGCTCACAGATACGCAGTATTTT. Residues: CASSSLGRGQLTDTQYF.

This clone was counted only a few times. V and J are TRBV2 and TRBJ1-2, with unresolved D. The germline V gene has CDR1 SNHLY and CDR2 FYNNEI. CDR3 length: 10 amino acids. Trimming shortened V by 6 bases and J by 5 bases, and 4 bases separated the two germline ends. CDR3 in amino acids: CASSVYGYTF. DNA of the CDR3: TGTGCCAGCAGCGTTTATGGCTACACCTTC.

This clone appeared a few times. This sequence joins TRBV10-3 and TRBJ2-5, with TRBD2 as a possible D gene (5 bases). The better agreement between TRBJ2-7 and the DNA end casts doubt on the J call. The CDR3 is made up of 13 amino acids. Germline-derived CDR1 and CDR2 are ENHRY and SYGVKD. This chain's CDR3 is CAISESAGNEQYF. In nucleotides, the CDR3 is TGTGCCATCAGTGAGTCTGCGGGCAACGAGCAGTACTTC.

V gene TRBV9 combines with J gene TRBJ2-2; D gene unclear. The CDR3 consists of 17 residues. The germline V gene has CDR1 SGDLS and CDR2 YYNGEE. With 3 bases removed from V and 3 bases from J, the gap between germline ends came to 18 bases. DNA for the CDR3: TGTGCCAGCAGCGCTAAATCCCAGAGACGGGACACCGGGGAGCTGTTTTTT. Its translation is CASSAKSQRRDTGELFF.

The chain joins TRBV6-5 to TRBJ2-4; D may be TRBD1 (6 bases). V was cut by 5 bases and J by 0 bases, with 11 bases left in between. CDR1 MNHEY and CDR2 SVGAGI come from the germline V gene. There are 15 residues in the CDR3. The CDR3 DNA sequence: TGTGCCAGCAGTGCCGGACAGCTAGCCAAAAACATTCAGTACTTC. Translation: CASSAGQLAKNIQYF.

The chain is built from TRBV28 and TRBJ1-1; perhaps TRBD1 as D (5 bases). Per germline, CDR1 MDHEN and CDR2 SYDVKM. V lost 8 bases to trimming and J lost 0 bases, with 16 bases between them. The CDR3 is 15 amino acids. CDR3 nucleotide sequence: TGTGCCAGCTTTTTGGGGGGTAAGATGAACACTGAAGCTTTCTTT. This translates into CASFLGGKMNTEAFF.

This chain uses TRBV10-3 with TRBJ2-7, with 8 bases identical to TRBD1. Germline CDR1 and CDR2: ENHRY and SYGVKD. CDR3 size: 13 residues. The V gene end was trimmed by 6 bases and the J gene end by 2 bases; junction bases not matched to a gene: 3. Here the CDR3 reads CAIRGQGPYEQYF. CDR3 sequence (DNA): TGTGCCATCAGAGGACAGGGCCCCTACGAGCAGTACTTC.

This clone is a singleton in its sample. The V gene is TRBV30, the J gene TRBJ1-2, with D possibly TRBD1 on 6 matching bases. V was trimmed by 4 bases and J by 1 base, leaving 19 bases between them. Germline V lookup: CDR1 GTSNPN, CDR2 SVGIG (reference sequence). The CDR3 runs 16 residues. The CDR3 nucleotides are TGTGCCTGGAACGCCCCTTACAGGGAGGGTAACTATGGCTACACCTTC. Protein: CAWNAPYREGNYGYTF.

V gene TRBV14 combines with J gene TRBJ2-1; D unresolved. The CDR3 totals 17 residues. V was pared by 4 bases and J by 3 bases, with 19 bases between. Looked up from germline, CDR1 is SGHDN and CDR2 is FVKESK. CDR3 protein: CASSLSKMRSIYNEQFF. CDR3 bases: TGTGCCAGCAGCCTTTCCAAGATGCGGTCTATCTACAATGAGCAGTTCTTC.

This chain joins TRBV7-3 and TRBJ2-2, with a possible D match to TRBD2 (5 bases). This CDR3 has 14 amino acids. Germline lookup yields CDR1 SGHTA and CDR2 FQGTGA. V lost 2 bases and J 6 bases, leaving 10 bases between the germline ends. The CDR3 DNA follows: TGTGCCAGCAGCTTATCTAGTAGCGCCGGGGAGCTGTTTTTT. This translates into CASSLSSSAGELFF.